This T cell receptor beta chain emerged from a study of PD-1 blockade in classical Hodgkin lymphoma. The time point here: cycle 4 day 1 (C4D1), after five to seven weeks of nivolumab. Each patient's relapse followed autologous stem cell transplantation, and brentuximab vedotin exposure varied. Method: immunoSEQ multiplex PCR; TCRdb's copy keeps in-frame clones and lacks some. The sample has 35,000 to 50,000 clones, roughly 70% seen once. A note on this clone: Its specificity is unknown.

Study results and caveats: Causes of the repertoire differences remain undefined, possibly disease activity or prior therapy. The baseline diversity of complete responders showed similarity to that of newly diagnosed patients. Relapsed/refractory patients reportedly had the lowest baseline TCR diversity, below newly diagnosed patients, who were below healthy donors.

This receptor was obtained from a human donor with classical Hodgkin lymphoma. Sequenced here: peripheral blood mononuclear cells (PBMCs), sampled before the fourth cycle of nivolumab.

This CDR3 reads CASSVGGRPNYGYTF. The CDR3 DNA sequence: TGTGCCAGCAGCGTAGGAGGAAGGCCCAACTATGGCTACACCTTC. The chain carries TRBV9 and TRBJ1-2, with unresolved D. Germline loops: CDR1 SGDLS, CDR2 YYNGEE. V lost 0 bases and J lost 2, with 11 bases in between. The CDR3 has 15 residues.